The clone carrying this T cell receptor (beta chain) was detected only a few times. This entry belongs to a study of T-cell memory formation after mild COVID-19. Across the study: For the most part, TCR clusters were specific to one donor.

From the 5' RACE reads, TCRdb called clonotypes with MiXCR, one entry per CDR3 protein. Of some 150,000 distinct CDR3 sequences detected, around 5.8% appear once; the ten largest clones hold about 2%. CDR1 SGHNT and CDR2 YYREEE come from the germline V gene (reference sequence). CDR3 length: 15 residues. Trimming cost V 5 bases and J 1 base; bases outside gene matches: 9. Sequenced: PBMCs or a T cell subset sorted from them (not recorded which). The source is an adult woman who had mild COVID-19 (a few samples of this study predate the infection). Cell type and time point are not known. The chain has TRBV5-4 and TRBJ2-7; 7 bases agree with TRBD1. The CDR3 protein is CASSEEQGVSYEQYF. CDR3 coding DNA: TGTGCCAGCAGTGAGGAGCAGGGGGTTTCCTACGAGCAGTACTTC.